The entry that follows covers one TCR beta chain sequence. This record belongs to a study of blood T cell repertoires in COVID-19. At the level of the study: Researchers got acute and convalescent COVID-19 samples from the United States, Italy and Spain. The cDNA or gDNA used as material had been derived from T cells, B-cell-depleted T cells, or PBMCs.

Assay used: immunoSEQ multiplex PCR; TCRdb lists only in-frame clones, some missing. The sample consists of about 70,000 clones, approximately 85% of them appearing once. The CDR3 covers 14 residues. J gave up 2 bases and V 4 bases, and 3 bases lay outside the gene matches. Germline V gene data show CDR1 as SGDLS and CDR2 as YYNGEE. Sequenced: peripheral blood. V and J are TRBV9 and TRBJ2-5; 9 bases map to TRBD2. This TCR was sampled from a man older than 75 with acute or convalescent COVID-19. The chain's CDR3 is CASSPTSGQETQYF. DNA for the CDR3: TGTGCCAGCAGCCCGACTAGCGGACAAGAGACCCAGTACTTC.